This T cell receptor beta chain is from a study of PD-1 blockade in mismatch repair-deficient tumors. Measured with immunoSEQ multiplex PCR; TCRdb has only the in-frame clones, and not every one. The data show around 62,000 clones, with around 73% seen just once and roughly 5.1% held by the top ten. This clone was seen a handful of times. The CDR3 contains 15 residues. CDR1 is GTSNPN, CDR2 SVGIG, per germline (reference sequence). Trimming took 5 bases from V and 0 from J, leaving 14 bases between them. The rearrangement uses TRBV30 and TRBJ2-1; D may be TRBD1 or TRBD2 (5 bases each). This specimen consisted of peripheral blood, obtained 2 weeks after starting pembrolizumab. This TCR derives from an adult with mismatch repair-deficient cancer. The CDR3 DNA is TGTGCCTGGGGCCGAGGGGAGAGCTCCTACAATGAGCAGTTCTTC. Protein sequence: CAWGRGESSYNEQFF.